The present T cell receptor (beta chain) was sequenced within a study of blood T cell repertoires in COVID-19. Study context: In each case, the material was cDNA or gDNA derived from T cells, B-cell-depleted T cells, or PBMCs.

Germline V gene data show CDR1 as MNHEY and CDR2 as SVGAGI. Losses at the gene ends were 3 bases for V and 5 bases for J; bases not matched to a gene: 8. This CDR3 contains 15 residues. In this sample, this clone turned up once. Original analysis: Reference gene primer amplification in the assay estimated nucleated cell counts. This table comes from immunoSEQ multiplex PCR, and its TCRdb copy is limited to in-frame clones, with some not included. V and J calls and clone size come straight from that table; D and trimming were deduced from the DNA. In the table there are under 20,000 clones, roughly 91% of which are singletons.

This chain joins TRBV6-5 and TRBJ2-7; 9 nucleotides align to TRBD2. Sample: peripheral blood. The sequence derives from a human donor in a cohort sampled during active COVID-19. The CDR3 bases are TGTGCCAGCAGTTATAAGTCTAGCGGGAACCACGAGCAGTACTTC. It yields the protein CASSYKSSGNHEQYF.